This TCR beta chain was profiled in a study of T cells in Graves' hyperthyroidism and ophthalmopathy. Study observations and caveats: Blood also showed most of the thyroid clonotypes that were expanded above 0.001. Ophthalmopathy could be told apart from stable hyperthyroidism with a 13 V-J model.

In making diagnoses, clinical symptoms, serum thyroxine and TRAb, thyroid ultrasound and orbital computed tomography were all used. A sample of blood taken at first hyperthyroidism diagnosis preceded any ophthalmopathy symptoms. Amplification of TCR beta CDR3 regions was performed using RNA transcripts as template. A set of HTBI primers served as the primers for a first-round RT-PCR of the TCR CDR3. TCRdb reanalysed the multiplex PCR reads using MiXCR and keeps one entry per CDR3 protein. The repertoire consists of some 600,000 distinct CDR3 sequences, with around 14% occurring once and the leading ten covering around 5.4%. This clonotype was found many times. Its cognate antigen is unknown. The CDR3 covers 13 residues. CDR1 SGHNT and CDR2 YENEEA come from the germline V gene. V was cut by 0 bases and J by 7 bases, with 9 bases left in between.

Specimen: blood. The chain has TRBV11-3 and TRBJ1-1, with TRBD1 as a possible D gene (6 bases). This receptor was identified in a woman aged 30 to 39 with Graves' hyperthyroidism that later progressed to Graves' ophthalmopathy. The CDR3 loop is CASSLDRGSEAFF. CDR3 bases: TGTGCCAGCAGCTTAGACAGGGGAAGTGAAGCTTTCTTT.